One sample yielded the 22 T cell receptor beta chains listed below, sequenced in a study of blood T cell repertoires in COVID-19. Sequencing used immunoSEQ multiplex PCR; TCRdb keeps in-frame clones, though not all of them. The profile shows about 29,000 clones, about four fifths of them singletons. The sample consisted of peripheral blood. The receptors derive from a man older than 75 with active COVID-19.

This chain joins TRBV6-1 and TRBJ1-1; D call uncertain. Between the trimmed V and J ends, which lost 3 bases and 5 bases, there was a span of 7 bases. Germline-derived CDR1 and CDR2 are MNHNS and SASEGT. The CDR3 contains 12 residues. The CDR3 region has the DNA TGTGCCAGCAGTGAGCATCGGACTGAAGCTTTCTTT. It translates to CASSEHRTEAFF.

V and J are TRBV5-1 and TRBJ1-1; no firm D call. CDR1 is SGHRS, CDR2 YFSETQ, per germline. V was pared by 4 bases and J by 6 bases, with 10 bases between. This CDR3 region has 12 residues. CDR3 sequence reads: CASSPDWSEAFF. For the CDR3, the DNA is TGCGCCAGCAGCCCGGACTGGTCTGAAGCTTTCTTT. The full variable domain, rest sourced from reference TRBV5-1 and TRBJ1-1, is KAGVTQTPRYLIKTRGQQVTLSCSPISGHRSVSWYQQTPGQGLQFLFEYFSETQRNKGNFPGRFSGRQFSNSRSEMNVSTLELGDSALYLCASSPDWSEAFFGQGTRLTVV.

CDR3 nucleotides: TGTGCCATCAAACAGGAAGCCTACGAGCAGTACTTC. Its protein is CAIKQEAYEQYF. The chain uses TRBV10-3 and TRBJ2-7, with D possibly being TRBD1 (5 bases). The CDR3 consists of 12 residues. V was trimmed by 7 bases and J by 2 bases, leaving 9 bases between them. Germline values: CDR1 ENHRY, CDR2 SYGVKD.

The chain is built from TRBV30 and TRBJ2-7; 9 positions agree with TRBD1. This CDR3 is 14 amino acids long. Germline loops: CDR1 GTSNPN, CDR2 SVGIG (reference sequence). With 6 bases clipped from V and 2 bases from J, the junction kept 8 bases outside the gene matches. The CDR3 loop is CACTHRDRAYEQYF. As DNA, the CDR3 is TGTGCCTGCACACACCGGGACAGGGCCTACGAGCAGTACTTC.

The genes are TRBV5-1 and TRBJ2-2, with D unresolved. The germline CDR1 and CDR2 sequences are SGHRS and YFSETQ. The V and J ends lost 0 bases and 2 bases respectively, with 8 bases between them. The CDR3 is 15 residues long. CDR3 in DNA: TGCGCCAGCAGCTTGGTACAAACAAACACCGGGGAGCTGTTTTTT. Translation: CASSLVQTNTGELFF.

This clone is a singleton in its sample. The chain combines TRBV5-1 with TRBJ2-5; 11 bases line up with TRBD2. The CDR3 sequence is 15 residues long. Per germline, CDR1 SGHRS and CDR2 YFSETQ. V shed 0 bases and J 10 bases; nucleotides not matched to a gene: 8. The CDR3 loop reads CASSLELSGGADQYF. The CDR3 DNA is TGCGCCAGCAGCTTGGAGCTTAGCGGGGGGGCGGACCAGTACTTC.

This chain connects TRBV18 to TRBJ2-5; D gene uncertain. V shed 0 bases and J shed 5 bases, with 13 bases lying between them. The germline CDR1 and CDR2 sequences are KGHSH and LQKENI. This CDR3 spans 15 amino acids. The CDR3 is CASSPPTGLRETQYF. The CDR3 bases are TGTGCCAGCTCACCACCGACGGGTTTGAGGGAGACCCAGTACTTC.

J is TRBJ1-2 and V is TRBV4-2; 9 nucleotides match TRBD1. CDR3 length: 17 residues. Germline V gives CDR1 LGHNA, CDR2 YNFKEQ. The J segment lost 1 base and the V segment lost 2 bases, leaving 8 bases of the junction unmatched. Here the CDR3 DNA reads TGTGCCAGCAGCCAAACGACAGGGGGAAACCTTAACTATGGCTACACCTTC. Amino acids: CASSQTTGGNLNYGYTF.

In this sample, this clone turned up a few times. The V and J genes are TRBV7-9 and TRBJ1-4; 7 bases are shared with TRBD1. CDR1 is SEHNR, CDR2 FQNEAQ, per germline (reference sequence). This CDR3 is 16 amino acids long. J was trimmed by 0 bases and V by 4 bases; bases with no gene match: 5. The CDR3 bases are TGTGCCAGCAGCTCGGACAGGTCCACAACTAATGAAAAACTGTTTTTT. Translated: CASSSDRSTTNEKLFF.

The chain is built from TRBV3-1 (or the pseudogene TRBV3-2) and TRBJ2-3; 8 nucleotides line up with TRBD1. The trim removed 0 bases at V and 0 bases at J, leaving 8 bases unmatched. Germline V CDR1 and CDR2: LGHDT, YNNKEL (reference sequence). The CDR3 is 18 residues long. CDR3 coding DNA: TGTGCCAGCAGCCAAGATAAGAGGACAGGGCGAAGCACAGATACGCAGTATTTT. Translated: CASSQDKRTGRSTDTQYF.

The V call is TRBV9, the J call TRBJ2-2; TRBD2 agrees at 8 bases. J was trimmed by 4 bases and V by 5 bases; bases with no gene match: 4. Germline V lookup: CDR1 SGDLS, CDR2 YYNGEE. The CDR3 contains 14 residues. As DNA, the CDR3 is TGTGCCAGCAGAGCGGCGGGGGGCACCGGGGAGCTGTTTTTT. Residues: CASRAAGGTGELFF.

The J gene is TRBJ2-6, the V gene TRBV12-3 or TRBV12-4; D unclear. V lost 7 bases and J lost 0, with 4 bases in between. The CDR3 extends over 13 amino acids. The CDR3 region is CASTLSGANVLTF. The CDR3 coding sequence is TGTGCCAGCACCCTCTCTGGGGCCAACGTCCTGACTTTC.

This chain joins TRBV9 and TRBJ1-4; the D is unclear. This CDR3 comprises 15 residues. Germline V gene lookup returns CDR1 SGDLS and CDR2 YYNGEE. The V and J ends lost 0 bases and 4 bases respectively, with 10 bases between them. The CDR3 spells CASSVVEGNNEKLFF. CDR3 nucleotide sequence: TGTGCCAGCAGCGTAGTCGAGGGAAATAATGAAAAACTGTTTTTT.

The chain joins TRBV30 to TRBJ1-2; 8 nucleotides match TRBD1. The length of the CDR3 is 16 residues. Losses at the gene ends were 4 bases for V and 0 bases for J; bases not matched to a gene: 10. CDR1 and CDR2 from the germline V gene are GTSNPN and SVGIG (reference sequence). CDR3 nucleotides: TGTGCCTGGAAACGGGCAGGGGGCGCAGCTAACTATGGCTACACCTTC. Translating it yields CAWKRAGGAANYGYTF.

V and J are TRBV6-5 and TRBJ2-7; 12 positions agree with TRBD1. The J segment lost 4 bases and the V segment lost 2 bases, leaving 3 bases of the junction unmatched. Germline loops: CDR1 MNHEY, CDR2 SVGAGI. This CDR3 contains 15 residues. CDR3 amino acids: CASSYRDRGRYEQYF. The CDR3 region has the DNA TGTGCCAGCAGTTACCGGGACAGGGGGCGGTACGAGCAGTACTTC.

This sequence joins TRBV3-1 (or the pseudogene TRBV3-2) and TRBJ1-2; tentative D call: TRBD1 (6 bases). Trimming stripped 4 bases from V and 4 bases from J, with 13 bases between. Germline-derived CDR1 and CDR2 are LGHDT and YNNKEL (reference sequence). The CDR3 covers 14 residues. CDR3 region: CASSLEDRLYGYTF. The CDR3 region has the DNA TGTGCCAGCAGCCTAGAAGACAGGCTCTATGGCTACACCTTC.

The chain is built from TRBV18 and TRBJ2-2, with 8 nucleotides matching TRBD1. Germline assignment: CDR1 KGHSH and CDR2 LQKENI. The CDR3 is 17 amino acids. Trimming removed 1 base from V and 6 bases from J; junction bases left unmatched: 10. CDR3 sequence: CASSPRSGTGFSGELFF. The CDR3 DNA sequence: TGTGCCAGCTCACCACGGTCAGGGACAGGATTTTCCGGGGAGCTGTTTTTT. Full variable domain (missing parts from reference TRBV18 and TRBJ2-2): NAGVMQNPRHLVRRRGQEARLRCSPMKGHSHVYWYRQLPEEGLKFMVYLQKENIIDESGMPKERFSAEFPKEGPSILRIQQVVRGDSAAYFCASSPRSGTGFSGELFFGEGSRLTVL.

V usage is TRBV5-1 and J usage is TRBJ1-4, with D maybe TRBD1 (6 bases). The V end lost 4 bases, the J end lost 8 bases, and 15 bases lay between the germline ends. CDR3 length equals 14 residues. Germline-derived CDR1 and CDR2 are SGHRS and YFSETQ. In nucleotides, the CDR3 is TGCGCCAGCAGCCCCGGGACAATGAGCGAAAAACTGTTTTTT. Amino acids: CASSPGTMSEKLFF. Combining the CDR3 with reference TRBV5-1 and TRBJ1-4 gives the whole variable domain KAGVTQTPRYLIKTRGQQVTLSCSPISGHRSVSWYQQTPGQGLQFLFEYFSETQRNKGNFPGRFSGRQFSNSRSEMNVSTLELGDSALYLCASSPGTMSEKLFFGSGTQLSVL.

J is TRBJ2-5 and V is TRBV2; weak D call: TRBD1 (8 bases). The germline V gene encodes CDR1 SNHLY and CDR2 FYNNEI. V lost 8 bases and J lost 6, with 16 bases in between. The CDR3 is 13 amino acids. Here the CDR3 reads CASGGGQAKTQYF. The DNA for the CDR3 is TGTGCCAGCGGGGGGGGACAGGCCAAGACCCAGTACTTC.

The chain employs TRBV3-1 (or the pseudogene TRBV3-2) and TRBJ1-1, with D uncertain. V was trimmed by 1 base and J by 1 base, leaving 7 bases between them. Germline V gene data show CDR1 as LGHDT and CDR2 as YNNKEL (reference sequence). This CDR3 is 14 amino acids long. In DNA, the CDR3 is TGTGCCAGCAGCCAAGCCGCCGGGAACACTGAAGCTTTCTTT. Amino acids: CASSQAAGNTEAFF.

V usage is TRBV5-1 and J usage is TRBJ1-1; TRBD1 might be the D (6 bases). The germline V gene has CDR1 SGHRS and CDR2 YFSETQ. V was cut by 0 bases and J by 2 bases, with 11 bases left in between. This CDR3 has 15 residues. CDR3 sequence (DNA): TGCGCCAGCAGCTTGGGGTCGGGACATAACACTGAAGCTTTCTTT. Protein product: CASSLGSGHNTEAFF.

V is TRBV5-1 and J is TRBJ2-3; 10 nucleotides align to TRBD2. After removal of 8 bases from V and 2 bases from J, the junction contained 8 bases not matched to a gene. Germline CDR1 and CDR2: SGHRS and YFSETQ. The CDR3 contains 15 residues. CDR3 residues: CASVAGGRLTDTQYF. The CDR3 bases are TGCGCCAGTGTAGCGGGGGGACGACTCACAGATACGCAGTATTTT.